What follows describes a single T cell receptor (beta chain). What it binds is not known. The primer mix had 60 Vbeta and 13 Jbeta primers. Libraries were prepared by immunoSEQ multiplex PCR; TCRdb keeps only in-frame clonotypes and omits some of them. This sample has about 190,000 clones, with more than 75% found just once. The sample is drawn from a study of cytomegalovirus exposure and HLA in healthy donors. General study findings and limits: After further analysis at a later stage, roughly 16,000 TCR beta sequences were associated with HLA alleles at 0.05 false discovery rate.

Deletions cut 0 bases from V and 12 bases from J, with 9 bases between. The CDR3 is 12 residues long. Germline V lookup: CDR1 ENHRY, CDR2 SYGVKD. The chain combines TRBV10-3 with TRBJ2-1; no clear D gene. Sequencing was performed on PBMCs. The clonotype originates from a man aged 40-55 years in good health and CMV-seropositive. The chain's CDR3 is CAISESGEPQFF. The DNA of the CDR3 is TGTGCCATCAGTGAGTCTGGAGAACCGCAGTTCTTC.